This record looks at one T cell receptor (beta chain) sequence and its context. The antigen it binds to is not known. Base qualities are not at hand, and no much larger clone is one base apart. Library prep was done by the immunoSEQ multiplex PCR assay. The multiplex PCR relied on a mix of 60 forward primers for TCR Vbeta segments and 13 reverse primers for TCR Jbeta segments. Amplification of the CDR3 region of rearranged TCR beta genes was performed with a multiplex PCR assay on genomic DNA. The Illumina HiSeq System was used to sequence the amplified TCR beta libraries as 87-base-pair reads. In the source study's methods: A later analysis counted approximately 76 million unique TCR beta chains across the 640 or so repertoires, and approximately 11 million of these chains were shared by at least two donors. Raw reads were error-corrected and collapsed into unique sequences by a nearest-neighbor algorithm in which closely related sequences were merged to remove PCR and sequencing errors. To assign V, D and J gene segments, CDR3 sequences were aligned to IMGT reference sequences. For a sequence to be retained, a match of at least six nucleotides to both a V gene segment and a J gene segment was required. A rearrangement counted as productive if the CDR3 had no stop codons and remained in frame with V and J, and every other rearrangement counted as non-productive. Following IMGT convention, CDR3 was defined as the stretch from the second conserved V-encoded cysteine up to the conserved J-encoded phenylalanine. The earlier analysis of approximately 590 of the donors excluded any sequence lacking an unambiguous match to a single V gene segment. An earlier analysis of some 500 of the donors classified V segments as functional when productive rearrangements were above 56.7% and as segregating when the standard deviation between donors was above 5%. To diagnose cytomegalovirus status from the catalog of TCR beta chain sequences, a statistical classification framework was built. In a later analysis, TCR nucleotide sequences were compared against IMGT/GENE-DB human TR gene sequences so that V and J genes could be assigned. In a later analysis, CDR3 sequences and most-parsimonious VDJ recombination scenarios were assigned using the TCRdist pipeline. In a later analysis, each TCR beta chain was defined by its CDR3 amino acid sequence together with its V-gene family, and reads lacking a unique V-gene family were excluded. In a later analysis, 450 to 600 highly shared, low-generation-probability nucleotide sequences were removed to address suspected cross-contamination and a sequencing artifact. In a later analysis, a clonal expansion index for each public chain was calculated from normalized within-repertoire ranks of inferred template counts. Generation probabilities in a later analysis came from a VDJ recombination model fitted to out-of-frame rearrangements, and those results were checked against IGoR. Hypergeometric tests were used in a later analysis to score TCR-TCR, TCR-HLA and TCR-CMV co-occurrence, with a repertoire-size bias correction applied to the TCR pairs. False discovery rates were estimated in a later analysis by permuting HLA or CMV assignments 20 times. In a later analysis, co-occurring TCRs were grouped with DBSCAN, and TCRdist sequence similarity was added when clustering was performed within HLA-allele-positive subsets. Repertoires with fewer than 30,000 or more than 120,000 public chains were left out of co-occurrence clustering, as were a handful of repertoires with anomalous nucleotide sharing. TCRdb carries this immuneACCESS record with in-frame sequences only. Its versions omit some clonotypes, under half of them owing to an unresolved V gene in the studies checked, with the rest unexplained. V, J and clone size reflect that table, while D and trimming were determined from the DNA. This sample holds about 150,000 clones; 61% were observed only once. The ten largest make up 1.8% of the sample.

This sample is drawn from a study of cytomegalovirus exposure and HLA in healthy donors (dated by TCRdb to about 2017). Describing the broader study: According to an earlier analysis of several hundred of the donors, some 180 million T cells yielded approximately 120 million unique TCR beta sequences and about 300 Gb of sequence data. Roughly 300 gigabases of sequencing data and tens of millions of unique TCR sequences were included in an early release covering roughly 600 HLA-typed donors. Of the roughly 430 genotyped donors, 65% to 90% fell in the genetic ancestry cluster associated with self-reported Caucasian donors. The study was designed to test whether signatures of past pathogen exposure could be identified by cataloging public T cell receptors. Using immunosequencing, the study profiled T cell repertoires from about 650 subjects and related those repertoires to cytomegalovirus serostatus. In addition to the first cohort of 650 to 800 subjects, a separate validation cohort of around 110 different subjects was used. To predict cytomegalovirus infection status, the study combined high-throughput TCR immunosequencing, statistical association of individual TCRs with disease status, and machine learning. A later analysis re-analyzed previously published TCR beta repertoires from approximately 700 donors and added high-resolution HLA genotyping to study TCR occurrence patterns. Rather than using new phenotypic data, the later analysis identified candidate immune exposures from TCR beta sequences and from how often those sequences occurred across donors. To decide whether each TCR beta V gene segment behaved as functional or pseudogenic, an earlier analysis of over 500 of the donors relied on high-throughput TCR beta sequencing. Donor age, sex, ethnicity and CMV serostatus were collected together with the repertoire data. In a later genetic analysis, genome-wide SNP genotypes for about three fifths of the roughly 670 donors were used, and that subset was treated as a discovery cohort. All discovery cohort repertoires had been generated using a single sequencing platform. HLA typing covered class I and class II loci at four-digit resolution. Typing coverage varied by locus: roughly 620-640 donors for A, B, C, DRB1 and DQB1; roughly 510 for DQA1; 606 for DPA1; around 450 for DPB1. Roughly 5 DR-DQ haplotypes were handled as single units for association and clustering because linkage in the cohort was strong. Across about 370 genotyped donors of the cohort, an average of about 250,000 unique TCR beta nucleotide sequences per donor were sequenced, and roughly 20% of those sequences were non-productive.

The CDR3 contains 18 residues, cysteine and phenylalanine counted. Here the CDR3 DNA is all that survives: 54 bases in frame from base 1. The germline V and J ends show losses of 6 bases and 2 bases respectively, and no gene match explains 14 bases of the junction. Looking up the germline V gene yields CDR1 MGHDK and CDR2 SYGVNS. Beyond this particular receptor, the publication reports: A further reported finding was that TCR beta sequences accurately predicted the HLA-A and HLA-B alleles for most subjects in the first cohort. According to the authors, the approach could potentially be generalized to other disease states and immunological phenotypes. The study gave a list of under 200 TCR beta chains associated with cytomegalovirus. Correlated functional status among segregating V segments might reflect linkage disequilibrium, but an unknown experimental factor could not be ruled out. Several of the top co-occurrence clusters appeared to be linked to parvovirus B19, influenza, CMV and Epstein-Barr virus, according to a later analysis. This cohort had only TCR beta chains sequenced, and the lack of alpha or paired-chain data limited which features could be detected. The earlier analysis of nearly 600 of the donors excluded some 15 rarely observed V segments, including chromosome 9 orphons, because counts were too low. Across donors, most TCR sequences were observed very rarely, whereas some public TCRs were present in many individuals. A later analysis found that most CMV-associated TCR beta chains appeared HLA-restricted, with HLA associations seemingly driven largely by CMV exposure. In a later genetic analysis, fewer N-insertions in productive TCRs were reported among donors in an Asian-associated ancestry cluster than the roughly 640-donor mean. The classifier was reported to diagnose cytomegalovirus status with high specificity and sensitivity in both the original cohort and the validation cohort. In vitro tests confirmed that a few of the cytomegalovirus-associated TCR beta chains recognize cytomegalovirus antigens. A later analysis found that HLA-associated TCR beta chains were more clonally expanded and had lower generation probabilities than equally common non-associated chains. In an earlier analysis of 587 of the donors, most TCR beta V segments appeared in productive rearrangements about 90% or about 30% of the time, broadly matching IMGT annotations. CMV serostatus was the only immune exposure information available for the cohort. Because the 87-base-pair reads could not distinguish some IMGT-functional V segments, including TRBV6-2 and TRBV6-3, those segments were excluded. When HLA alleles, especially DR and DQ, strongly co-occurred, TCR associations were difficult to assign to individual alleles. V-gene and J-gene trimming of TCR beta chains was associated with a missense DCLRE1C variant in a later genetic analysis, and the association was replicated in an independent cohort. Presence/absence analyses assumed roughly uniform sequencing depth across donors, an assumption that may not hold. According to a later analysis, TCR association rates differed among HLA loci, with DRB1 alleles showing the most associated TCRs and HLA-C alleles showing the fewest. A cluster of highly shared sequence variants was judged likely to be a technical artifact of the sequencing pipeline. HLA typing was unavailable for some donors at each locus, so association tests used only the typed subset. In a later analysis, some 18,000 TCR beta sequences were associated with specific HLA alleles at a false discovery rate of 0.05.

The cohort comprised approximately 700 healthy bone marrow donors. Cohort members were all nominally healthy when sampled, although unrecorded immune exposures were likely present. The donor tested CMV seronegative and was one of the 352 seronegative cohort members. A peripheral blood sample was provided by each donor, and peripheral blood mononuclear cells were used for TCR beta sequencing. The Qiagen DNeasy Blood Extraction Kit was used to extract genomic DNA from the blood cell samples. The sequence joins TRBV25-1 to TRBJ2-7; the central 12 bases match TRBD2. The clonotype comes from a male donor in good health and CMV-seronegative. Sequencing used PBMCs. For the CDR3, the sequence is CASSHIATSGGPTYEQYF. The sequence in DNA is TGTGCCAGCAGCCACATTGCCACTAGCGGGGGGCCCACCTACGAGCAGTACTTC.